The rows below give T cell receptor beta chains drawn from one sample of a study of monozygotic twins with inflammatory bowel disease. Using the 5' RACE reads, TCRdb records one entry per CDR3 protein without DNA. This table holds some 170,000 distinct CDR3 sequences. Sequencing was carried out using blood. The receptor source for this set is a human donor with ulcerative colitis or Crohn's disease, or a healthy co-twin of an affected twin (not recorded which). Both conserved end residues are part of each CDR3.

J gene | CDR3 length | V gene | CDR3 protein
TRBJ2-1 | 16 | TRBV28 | CASSSPRGGKRNEQFF
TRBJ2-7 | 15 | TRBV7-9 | CASSSSDGMPYEQYF
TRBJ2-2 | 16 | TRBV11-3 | CASSLEGGGNTGELFF
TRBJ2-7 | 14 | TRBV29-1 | CSVRIPGLPGEQYF
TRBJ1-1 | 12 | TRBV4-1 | CASSQTRTGAFF
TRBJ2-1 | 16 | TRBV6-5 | CASSYRGPAGVDEQFF
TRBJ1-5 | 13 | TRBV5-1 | CASSLGVDQPQHF
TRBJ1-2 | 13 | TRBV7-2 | CASSLDNNYGYTF
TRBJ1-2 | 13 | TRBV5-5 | CASSLDGYYGYTF
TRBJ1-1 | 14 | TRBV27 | CASSLLVRGTEAFF
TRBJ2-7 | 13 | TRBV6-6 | CASRETGFYEQYF
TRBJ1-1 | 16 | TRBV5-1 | CASSPWTEISNTEAFF
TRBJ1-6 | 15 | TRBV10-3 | CAIGPDSLKNSPLHF
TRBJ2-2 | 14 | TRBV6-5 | CASSNGPPGGELFF